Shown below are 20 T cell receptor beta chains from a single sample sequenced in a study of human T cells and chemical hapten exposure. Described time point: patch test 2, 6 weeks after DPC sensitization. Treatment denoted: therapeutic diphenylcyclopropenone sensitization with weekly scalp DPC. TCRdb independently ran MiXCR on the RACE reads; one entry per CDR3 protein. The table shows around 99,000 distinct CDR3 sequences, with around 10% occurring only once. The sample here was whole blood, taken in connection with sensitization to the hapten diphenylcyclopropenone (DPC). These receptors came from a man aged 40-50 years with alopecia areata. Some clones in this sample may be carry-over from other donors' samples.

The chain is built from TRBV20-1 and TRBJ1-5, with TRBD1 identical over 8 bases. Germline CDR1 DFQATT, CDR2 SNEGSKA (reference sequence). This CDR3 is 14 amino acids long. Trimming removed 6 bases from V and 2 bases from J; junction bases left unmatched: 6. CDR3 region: CSARDRRGNQPQHF. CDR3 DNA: TGCAGTGCGCGGGACAGGAGGGGCAATCAGCCCCAGCATTTT.

The CDR3 nucleotides read TGTGCCAGCAGTTACAAGCGGGGGACCTACGAGCAGTACTTC. Protein sequence: CASSYKRGTYEQYF. The chain is built from TRBV6-2 or TRBV6-3 and TRBJ2-7; TRBD2 matches 8 bases. V lost 2 bases and J lost 2; bases outside the gene matches: 2. The length of the CDR3 is 14 residues. CDR1 MNHEY and CDR2 SVGEGT come from the germline V gene.

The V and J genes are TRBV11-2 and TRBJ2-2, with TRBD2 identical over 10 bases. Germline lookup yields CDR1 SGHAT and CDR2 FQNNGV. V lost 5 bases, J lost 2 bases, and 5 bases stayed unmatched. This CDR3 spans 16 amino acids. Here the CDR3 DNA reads TGTGCCAGCAGCCCCTGGACTAGCGGAAACACCGGGGAGCTGTTTTTT. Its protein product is CASSPWTSGNTGELFF.

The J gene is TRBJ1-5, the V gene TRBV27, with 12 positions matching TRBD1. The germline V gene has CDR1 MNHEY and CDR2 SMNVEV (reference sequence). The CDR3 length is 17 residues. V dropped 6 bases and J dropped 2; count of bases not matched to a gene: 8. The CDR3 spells CASRGQGARGGNQPQHF. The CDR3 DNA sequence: TGTGCCAGCAGGGGACAGGGGGCGCGCGGAGGCAATCAGCCCCAGCATTTT.

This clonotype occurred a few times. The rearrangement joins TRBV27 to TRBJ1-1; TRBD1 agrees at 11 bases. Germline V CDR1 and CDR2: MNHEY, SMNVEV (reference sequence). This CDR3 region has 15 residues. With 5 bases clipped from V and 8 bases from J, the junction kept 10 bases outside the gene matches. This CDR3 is CASSGPGQGVREAFF. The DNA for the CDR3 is TGTGCCAGCAGTGGTCCGGGACAGGGGGTTAGGGAAGCTTTCTTT.

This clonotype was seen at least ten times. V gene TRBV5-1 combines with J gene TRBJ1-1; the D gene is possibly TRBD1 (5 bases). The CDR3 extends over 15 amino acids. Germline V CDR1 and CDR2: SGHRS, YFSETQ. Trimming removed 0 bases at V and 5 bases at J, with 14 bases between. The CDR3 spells CASSLGDRRGTEAFF. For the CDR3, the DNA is TGCGCCAGCAGCTTGGGGGATAGACGGGGGACTGAAGCTTTCTTT. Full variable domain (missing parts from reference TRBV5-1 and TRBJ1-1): KAGVTQTPRYLIKTRGQQVTLSCSPISGHRSVSWYQQTPGQGLQFLFEYFSETQRNKGNFPGRFSGRQFSNSRSEMNVSTLELGDSALYLCASSLGDRRGTEAFFGQGTRLTVV.

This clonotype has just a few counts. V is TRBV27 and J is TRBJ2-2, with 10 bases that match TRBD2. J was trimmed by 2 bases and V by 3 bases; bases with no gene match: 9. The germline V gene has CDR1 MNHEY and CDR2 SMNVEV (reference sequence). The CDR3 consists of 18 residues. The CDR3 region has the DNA TGTGCCAGCAGTTTGGGGATGACTAGCGGGTACAACACCGGGGAGCTGTTTTTT. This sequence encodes CASSLGMTSGYNTGELFF.

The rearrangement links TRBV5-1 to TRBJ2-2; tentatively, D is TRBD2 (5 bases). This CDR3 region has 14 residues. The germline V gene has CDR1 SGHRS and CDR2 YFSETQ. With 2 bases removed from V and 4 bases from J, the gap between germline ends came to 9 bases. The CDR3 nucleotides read TGCGCCAGCAGCTTTAACGGGATCACCGGGGAGCTGTTTTTT. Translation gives CASSFNGITGELFF.

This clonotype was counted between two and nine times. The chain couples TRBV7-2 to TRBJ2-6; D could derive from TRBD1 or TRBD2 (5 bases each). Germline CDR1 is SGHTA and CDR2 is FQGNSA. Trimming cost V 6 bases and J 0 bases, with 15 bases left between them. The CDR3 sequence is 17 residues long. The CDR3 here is CASSPLGGGSGANVLTF. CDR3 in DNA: TGTGCCAGCAGTCCTCTTGGGGGTGGCTCTGGGGCCAACGTCCTGACTTTC.

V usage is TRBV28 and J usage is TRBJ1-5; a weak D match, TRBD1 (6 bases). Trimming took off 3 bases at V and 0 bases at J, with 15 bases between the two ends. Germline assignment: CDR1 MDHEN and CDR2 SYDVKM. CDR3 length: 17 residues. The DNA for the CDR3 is TGTGCCAGCAGTTTGAGGACGGGGGCATCTAGCAATCAGCCCCAGCATTTT. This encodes CASSLRTGASSNQPQHF.

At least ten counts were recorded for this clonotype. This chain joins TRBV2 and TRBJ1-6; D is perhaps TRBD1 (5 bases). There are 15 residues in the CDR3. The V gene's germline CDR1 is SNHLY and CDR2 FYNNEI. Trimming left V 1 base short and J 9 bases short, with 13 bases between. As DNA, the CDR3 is TGTGCCAGCAGTGAAGGGACAACGATGGGTTCACCCCTCCACTTT. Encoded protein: CASSEGTTMGSPLHF.

The CDR3 nucleotides are TGTGCCAGCAGCTTGGGGCGGGGCGGCGACACCGGGGAGCTGTTTTTT. This encodes CASSLGRGGDTGELFF. This sequence joins TRBV5-4 and TRBJ2-2; TRBD2 might be the D (6 bases). There are 16 residues in the CDR3. Germline V CDR1 and CDR2: SGHNT, YYREEE (reference sequence). V shed 0 bases and J shed 3 bases, with 12 bases lying between them.

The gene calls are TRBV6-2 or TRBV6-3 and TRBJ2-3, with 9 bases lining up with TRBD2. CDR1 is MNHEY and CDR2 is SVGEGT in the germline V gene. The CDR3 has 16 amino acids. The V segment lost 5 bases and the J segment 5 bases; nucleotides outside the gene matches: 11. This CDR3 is CASSVRSSGKGDTQYF. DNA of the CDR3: TGTGCCAGCAGTGTACGATCTAGCGGGAAAGGAGATACGCAGTATTTT.

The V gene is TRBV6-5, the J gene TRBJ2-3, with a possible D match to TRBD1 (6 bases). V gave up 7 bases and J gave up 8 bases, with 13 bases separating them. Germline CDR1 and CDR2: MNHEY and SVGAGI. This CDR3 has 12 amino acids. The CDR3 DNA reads TGTGCCAGCACGACAGGTGGAGGTACGCAGTATTTT. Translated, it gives CASTTGGGTQYF.

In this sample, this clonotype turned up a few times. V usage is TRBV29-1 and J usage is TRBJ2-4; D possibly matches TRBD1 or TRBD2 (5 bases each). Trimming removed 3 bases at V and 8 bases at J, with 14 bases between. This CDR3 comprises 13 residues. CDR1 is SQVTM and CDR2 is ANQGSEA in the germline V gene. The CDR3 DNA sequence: TGCAGCGTTGAGGTCGGGGCCGGGGACATTCAGTACTTC. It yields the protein CSVEVGAGDIQYF.

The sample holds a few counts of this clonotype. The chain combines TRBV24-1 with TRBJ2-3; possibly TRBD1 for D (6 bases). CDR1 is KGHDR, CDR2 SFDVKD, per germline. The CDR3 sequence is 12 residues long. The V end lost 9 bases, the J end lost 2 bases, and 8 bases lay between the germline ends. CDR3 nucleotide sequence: TGTGCCACCGGGGACACCACAGATACGCAGTATTTT. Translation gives CATGDTTDTQYF.

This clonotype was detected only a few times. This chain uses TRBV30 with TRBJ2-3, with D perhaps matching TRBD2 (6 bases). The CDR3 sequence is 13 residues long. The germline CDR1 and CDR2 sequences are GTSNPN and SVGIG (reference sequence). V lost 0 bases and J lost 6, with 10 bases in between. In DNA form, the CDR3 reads TGTGCCTGGAGTGTACGGGAGAGGGATACGCAGTATTTT. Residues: CAWSVRERDTQYF.

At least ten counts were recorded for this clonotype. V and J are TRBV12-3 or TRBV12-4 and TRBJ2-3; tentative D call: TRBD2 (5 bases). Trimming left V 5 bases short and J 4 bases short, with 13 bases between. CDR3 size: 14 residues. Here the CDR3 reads CASSPPGGPDTQYF. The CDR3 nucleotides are TGTGCCAGCAGTCCTCCAGGAGGTCCAGATACGCAGTATTTT.

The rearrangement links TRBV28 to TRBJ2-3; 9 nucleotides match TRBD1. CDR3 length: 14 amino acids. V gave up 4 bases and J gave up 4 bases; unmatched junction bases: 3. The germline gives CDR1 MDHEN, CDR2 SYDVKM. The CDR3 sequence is CASSYRDRADTQYF. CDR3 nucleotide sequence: TGTGCCAGCAGTTACCGGGACAGGGCAGATACGCAGTATTTT.

The CDR3 reads CASSGGLAGETDTQYF. The CDR3 region has the DNA TGTGCCAGCAGCGGGGGACTAGCGGGAGAGACAGATACGCAGTATTTT. This rearrangement joins TRBV7-8 to TRBJ2-3; 14 bases line up with TRBD2. Per the germline V gene, CDR1 is SGHVS and CDR2 is FQNEAQ. V lost 5 bases and J lost 3; bases outside the gene matches: 4. The CDR3 contains 16 residues.